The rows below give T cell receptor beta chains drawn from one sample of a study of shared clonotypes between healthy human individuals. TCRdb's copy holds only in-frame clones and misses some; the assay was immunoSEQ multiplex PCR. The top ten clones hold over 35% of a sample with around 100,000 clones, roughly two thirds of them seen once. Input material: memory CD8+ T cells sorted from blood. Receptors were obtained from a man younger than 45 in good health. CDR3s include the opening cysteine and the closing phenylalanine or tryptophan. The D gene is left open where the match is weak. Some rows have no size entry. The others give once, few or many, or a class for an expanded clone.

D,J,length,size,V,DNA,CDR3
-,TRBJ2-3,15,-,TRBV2,TGTGCCAGCGCCCCCGGGGCAGCGGCACCAGATACGCAGTATTTT,CASAPGAAAPDTQYF
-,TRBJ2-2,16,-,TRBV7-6,TGTGCCAGCAGCAGGCGGGACCCTCAGAACACCGGGGAGCTGTTTTTT,CASSRRDPQNTGELFF
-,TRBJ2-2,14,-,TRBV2,TGTGCCAGCAGAGGACTACAGGGAGGCGGGGAGCTGTTTTTT,CASRGLQGGGELFF
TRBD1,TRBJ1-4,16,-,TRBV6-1,TGTGCCAGCAGTGGACAGGGGGCGAAGGATAATGAAAAACTGTTTTTT,CASSGQGAKDNEKLFF
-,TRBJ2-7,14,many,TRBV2,TGTGCCATCAATCCCACGGGCAGCCACTACGAGCAGTACTTC,CAINPTGSHYEQYF
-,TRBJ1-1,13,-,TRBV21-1,TGTGCCAGCAGCAAAGCTGGAGACCTTGAAGCTTTCTTT,CASSKAGDLEAFF
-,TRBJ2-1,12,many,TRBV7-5,TGTGCCGGTAGACAGGGTTCCCATGAGCAGTTCTTC,CAGRQGSHEQFF
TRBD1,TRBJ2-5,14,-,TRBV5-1,TGCGCCAGCAGCCAAGGGACAGGACAAGAGACCCAGTACTTC,CASSQGTGQETQYF
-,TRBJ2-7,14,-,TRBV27,TGTGCCAGCAGTGACCGGGACCCCTCCTACGAGCAGTACTTC,CASSDRDPSYEQYF
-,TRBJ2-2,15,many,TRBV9,TGTGCCAGCAGCGATACAGGGAGCAACACCGGGGAGCTGTTTTTT,CASSDTGSNTGELFF
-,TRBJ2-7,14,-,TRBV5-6,TGTGCCAGCAGCTTGCGTGTAGGGTGGAACGAGCAGTACTTC,CASSLRVGWNEQYF
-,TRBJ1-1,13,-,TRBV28,TGTGCCAGCAGTCCTTTTCAGGGCACTGAAGCTTTCTTT,CASSPFQGTEAFF
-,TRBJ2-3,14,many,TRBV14,TGTGCCAGCAGCCAATGGGGGCGCGAGGATACGCAGTATTTT,CASSQWGREDTQYF
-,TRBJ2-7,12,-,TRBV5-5,TGTGCCAGCAGCTCGGAGCAAGTCGAGCAGTACTTC,CASSSEQVEQYF
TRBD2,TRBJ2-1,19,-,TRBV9,TGTGCCAGCAGCGTAGAGTTGGGTGCGGGGACTAGCGGGAGGGCCGGGCAGTTCTTC,CASSVELGAGTSGRAGQFF
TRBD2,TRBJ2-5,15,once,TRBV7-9,TGTGCCAGCAGCTTTAGCGGGAGCGTATCAGAGACCCAGTACTTC,CASSFSGSVSETQYF
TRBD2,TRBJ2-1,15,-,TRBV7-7,TGTGCCAGCAGCTTAAGGCTAGCGGGAGTTAATGAGCAGTTCTTC,CASSLRLAGVNEQFF
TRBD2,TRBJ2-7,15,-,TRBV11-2,TGTGCCAGCAGCTTAGTGCGGGGGAATTGGTACGAGCAGTACTTC,CASSLVRGNWYEQYF
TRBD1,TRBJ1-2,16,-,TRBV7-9,TGTGCCAGCAGCTCCGGGACAGGAGAATACGTGTATGGCTACACCTTC,CASSSGTGEYVYGYTF
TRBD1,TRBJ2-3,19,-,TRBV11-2,TGTGCCAGCAGCTTAGATCTTTGGGGGACAGGGTACCTTACAGATACGCAGTATTTT,CASSLDLWGTGYLTDTQYF
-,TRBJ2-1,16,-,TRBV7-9,TGTGCCAGCAACAGGGCGGGACTACCCGGATACAATGAGCAGTTCTTC,CASNRAGLPGYNEQFF
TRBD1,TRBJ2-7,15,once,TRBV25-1,TGTGCCAGCAGTCCGGGACAGGGATTAGGCGGCGAGCAGTACTTC,CASSPGQGLGGEQYF
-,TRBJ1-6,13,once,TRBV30,TGTGCCTGGAGTGGCGGGGGAGGATCACCCCTCCACTTT,CAWSGGGGSPLHF
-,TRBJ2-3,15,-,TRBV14,TGTGCCAGCAGCCAACTGCTAGCGAACACAGATACGCAGTATTTT,CASSQLLANTDTQYF
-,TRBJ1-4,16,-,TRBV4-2,TGTGCCAGCAGCCAAGCCCGAGAACGGGCTAATGAAAAACTGTTTTTT,CASSQARERANEKLFF
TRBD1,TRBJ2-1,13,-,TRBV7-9,TGTGCCAGCAGCTTGGGACAGCTCAATGAGCAGTTCTTC,CASSLGQLNEQFF
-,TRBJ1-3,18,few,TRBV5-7,TGTGCCAGCAGCAACCGGTTCGGCATTCGGGGTCCTGGAAACACCATATATTTT,CASSNRFGIRGPGNTIYF
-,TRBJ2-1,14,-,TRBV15,TGTGCCACCAGCAGAGTGGGAAATTCCAATGAGCAGTTCTTC,CATSRVGNSNEQFF
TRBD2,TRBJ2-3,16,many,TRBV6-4,TGTGCCAGCAGTGACTCGACGGCGGGAGTCACAGATACGCAGTATTTT,CASSDSTAGVTDTQYF
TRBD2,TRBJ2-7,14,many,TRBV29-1,TGCAGCGGGGGGGGTCTAGCGGGATCCAACGAGCAGTACTTC,CSGGGLAGSNEQYF
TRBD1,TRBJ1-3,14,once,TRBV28,TGTGCCAGCAGTTTATTAGGGGGCTTCGAAACCATATATTTT,CASSLLGGFETIYF
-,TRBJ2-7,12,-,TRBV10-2,TGCGCCAGTGGAACCTCTTCCTACGAGCAGTACTTC,CASGTSSYEQYF
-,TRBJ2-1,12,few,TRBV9,TGTGCCAGCAGCGTAGGGTACAATGAGCAGTTCTTC,CASSVGYNEQFF
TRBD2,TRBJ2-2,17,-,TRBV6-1,TGTGCCAGCAGTGAAGCCAGAGGACTAGCGGGAACCGGGGAGCTGTTTTTT,CASSEARGLAGTGELFF
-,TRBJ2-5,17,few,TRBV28,TGTGCCAGCAGGAAGGACGCGGGATTCGTGTACCAAGAGACCCAGTACTTC,CASRKDAGFVYQETQYF
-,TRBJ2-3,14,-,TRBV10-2,TGCGCCAGCAGTGGGGGGGCGGGCACAGATACGCAGTATTTT,CASSGGAGTDTQYF
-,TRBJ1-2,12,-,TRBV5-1,TGCGCCAGCAGCTTGTTTGGGTGGGCGCCCACCTTC,CASSLFGWAPTF
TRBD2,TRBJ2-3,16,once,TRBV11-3,TGTGCCAGCAGCTCCTCAGCGGGAGGGCCGGCAGATACGCAGTATTTT,CASSSSAGGPADTQYF
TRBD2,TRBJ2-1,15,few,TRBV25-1,TGTGCCAGCAGTGAAGAGGGAGGGCCGGGCAATGAGCAGTTCTTC,CASSEEGGPGNEQFF
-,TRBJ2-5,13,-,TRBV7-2,TGTGCCAGCAGCTTCACTAGACAAGAGACCCAGTACTTC,CASSFTRQETQYF
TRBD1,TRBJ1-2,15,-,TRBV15,TGTGCCACCAGCAGTCCCAGGACAGGGGACTATGGCTACACCTTC,CATSSPRTGDYGYTF
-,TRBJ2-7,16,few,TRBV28,TGTGCCAGCACCGCCAGGGGGGGCCGGGGCGCCTACGAGCAGTACTTC,CASTARGGRGAYEQYF
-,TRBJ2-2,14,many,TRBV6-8,TGTGCCAGCATTAAGGCTAGGAACACCGGGGAGCTGTTTTTT,CASIKARNTGELFF
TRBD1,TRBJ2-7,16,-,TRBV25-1,TGTGCCAGCAGTGGTGGAACAGGGGAGTTTTCTTACGAGCAGTACTTC,CASSGGTGEFSYEQYF
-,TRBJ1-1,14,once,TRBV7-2,TGTGCCAGCAGCTTACGGATGACAGGCACTGAAGCTTTCTTT,CASSLRMTGTEAFF
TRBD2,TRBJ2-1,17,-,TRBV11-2,TGTGCCAGCAGCCCCGGACTAGCGGGAGTCCGAGGGAATGAGCAGTTCTTC,CASSPGLAGVRGNEQFF
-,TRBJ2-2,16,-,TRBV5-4,TGTGCCAGCAGCGCTTGGGACATCGCGAACACCGGGGAGCTGTTTTTT,CASSAWDIANTGELFF
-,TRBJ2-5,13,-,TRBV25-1,TGTGCCAGCAGTGGGGGGAACCAAGAGACCCAGTACTTC,CASSGGNQETQYF
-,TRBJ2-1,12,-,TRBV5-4,TGTGCCAGCAGCCGAGGGGTCAATGAGCAGTTCTTC,CASSRGVNEQFF
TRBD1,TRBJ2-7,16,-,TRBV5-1,TGCGCCAGCAGCTTTTCATGGGGACAGGGGTCCTACGAGCAGTACTTC,CASSFSWGQGSYEQYF
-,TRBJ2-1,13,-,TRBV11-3,TGTGCCAGCAGCTTAGAGGCACCCAATGAGCAGTTCTTC,CASSLEAPNEQFF
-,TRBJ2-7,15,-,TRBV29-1,TGCAGCGTTGAAGCTCTCGGGAGCGAGTCCTACGAGCAGTACTTC,CSVEALGSESYEQYF
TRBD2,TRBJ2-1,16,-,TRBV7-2,TGTGCCAGCAGCTTAGCCCTCTGGCGGGAGGGGAGTGAGCAGTTCTTC,CASSLALWREGSEQFF
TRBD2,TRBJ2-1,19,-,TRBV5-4,TGTGCCAGCAGCTTGGGCCAACTAGCGGGAGTGTCGGGTTTGGGTGAGCAGTTCTTC,CASSLGQLAGVSGLGEQFF
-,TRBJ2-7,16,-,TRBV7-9,TGTGCCAGCAGCTTATACGGTCGGGACAATACCTACGAGCAGTACTTC,CASSLYGRDNTYEQYF
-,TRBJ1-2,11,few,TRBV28,TGTGCCAGCACCATAGCCGGTGGCTACACCTTC,CASTIAGGYTF
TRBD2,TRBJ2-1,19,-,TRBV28,TGTGCCAGCAGTTTAGATTCTTTCTTAGCGGGAGGTTCCTACAATGAGCAGTTCTTC,CASSLDSFLAGGSYNEQFF
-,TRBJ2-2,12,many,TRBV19,TGTGCCAGTAGTCCAGGGTCCGGGGAGCTGTTTTTT,CASSPGSGELFF